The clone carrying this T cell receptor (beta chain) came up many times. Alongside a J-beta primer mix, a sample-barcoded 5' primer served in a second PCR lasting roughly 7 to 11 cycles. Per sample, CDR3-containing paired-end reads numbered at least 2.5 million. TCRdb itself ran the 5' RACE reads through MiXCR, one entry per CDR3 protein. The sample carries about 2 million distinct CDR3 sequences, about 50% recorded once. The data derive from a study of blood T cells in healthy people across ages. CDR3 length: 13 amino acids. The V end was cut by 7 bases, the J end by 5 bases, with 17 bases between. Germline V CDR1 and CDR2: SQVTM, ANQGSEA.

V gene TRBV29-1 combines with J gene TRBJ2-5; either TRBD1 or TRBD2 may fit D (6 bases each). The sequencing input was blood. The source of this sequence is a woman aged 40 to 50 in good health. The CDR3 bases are TGCAGCGGCCTGCCGCGGGACATCGAGACCCAGTACTTC. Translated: CSGLPRDIETQYF.